A selection of T cell receptor beta chains follows, all from one sample in a study of vaccination and CD4 T cells after COVID-19. Their recognized antigens are unknown. MiXCR, run by TCRdb on the PCR reads, gives a single entry per CDR3 protein. The table shows under 4,500 distinct CDR3 sequences, with approximately 35% occurring only once. Specimen: CD4+ T cells from blood, cultured in vitro. The receptors were gathered from a human donor in good health. The conserved cysteine and the conserved F or W are not part of the CDR3 here. The listing skips clone size in some rows; elsewhere it reads once, few, many or a size class.

J,V,size,CDR3
TRBJ2-2,TRBV12-3/TRBV12-4,.,ASSRVAGELF
TRBJ1-2,TRBV6-1,.,ASRSTPDRVGYT
TRBJ1-2,TRBV11-1,.,ASSLVTGRVWYGYT
TRBJ2-3,TRBV20-1,few,SAPEGGSADTQY
TRBJ1-2,TRBV7-2,few,ASSSVAWGLSGGYT
TRBJ1-5,TRBV20-1,few,SARAGVAGIGQPQH
TRBJ1-1,TRBV4-2,.,ASMRATEAF
TRBJ1-5,TRBV10-3,once,AISATSGSVQPQH
TRBJ2-3,TRBV7-8,once,ASSSVQADTQY
TRBJ2-6,TRBV20-1,few,SARVTGAGANVLT
TRBJ1-2,TRBV3-1,.,ASSQRARRGYT
TRBJ2-3,TRBV7-9,few,ASSLTGTDTQY
TRBJ2-7,TRBV21-1,.,ASSKLRGGYEQY
TRBJ1-1,TRBV5-1,.,ASSLQSVLTTEAF